A single sample gave rise to the 30 T cell receptor beta chains below, sequenced in a study of T cells in Graves' hyperthyroidism and ophthalmopathy. Using RNA transcripts as the source, TCR beta CDR3 regions were amplified. When the TCR CDR3 underwent first-round RT-PCR, the HTBI primer set was used. TCRdb reprocessed the multiplex PCR reads via MiXCR and lists one record per CDR3 protein. The sample includes around 800,000 distinct CDR3 sequences, roughly 37% of them seen just once. Sequencing used blood. The receptors here all came from a man aged 18 to 35 with Graves' hyperthyroidism.

The table lists this clonotype with a few counts. The V and J genes are TRBV7-2 and TRBJ2-5; TRBD2 matches at 8 bases. This CDR3 region has 14 residues. CDR1 SGHTA and CDR2 FQGNSA come from the germline V gene. Trimming removed 3 bases from V and 4 bases from J; junction bases left unmatched: 4. CDR3 sequence reads: CASSFQRGGETQYF. Here the CDR3 DNA reads TGTGCCAGCAGCTTTCAACGGGGGGGAGAGACCCAGTACTTC.

This chain connects TRBV30 to TRBJ1-1; D gene uncertain. The CDR3 runs to 11 residues. Between the trimmed V and J ends, which lost 5 bases and 8 bases, there was a span of 12 bases. Germline loops: CDR1 GTSNPN, CDR2 SVGIG (reference sequence). This chain's CDR3 is CAWALRVEAFF. In DNA form, the CDR3 reads TGTGCCTGGGCCCTAAGGGTCGAAGCTTTCTTT.

This clonotype was found many times. The chain joins TRBV15 to TRBJ2-5; D might be TRBD1 (5 bases). Germline CDR1 LNHNV, CDR2 YYDKDF (reference sequence). The V and J ends lost 3 bases and 6 bases respectively, with 14 bases between them. The CDR3 runs 14 residues. CDR3 residues: CATSSEGVGKTQYF. DNA for the CDR3: TGTGCCACCAGCAGCGAAGGGGTAGGGAAGACCCAGTACTTC.

The chain combines TRBV15 with TRBJ1-2, with D unclear. Trimming cost V 0 bases and J 7 bases, with 12 bases left between them. This CDR3 comprises 14 residues. Germline lookup yields CDR1 LNHNV and CDR2 YYDKDF (reference sequence). The CDR3 is CATSRDGEAAGYTF. CDR3 sequence (DNA): TGTGCCACCAGCAGAGATGGGGAGGCTGCTGGCTACACCTTC.

This chain uses TRBV7-4 with TRBJ1-2, with D possibly TRBD1 on 5 matching bases. Trimming left V 5 bases short and J 12 bases short, with 19 bases between. CDR1 SGHVT and CDR2 SQSDAQ come from the germline V gene. The CDR3 totals 13 residues. The CDR3 sequence: CASSLTAEWGHTF. In DNA form, the CDR3 reads TGTGCCAGCAGCCTCACCGCCGAGTGGGGCCACACCTTC.

Worth noting for this clonotype: One base away lies a much larger clone, so this may be a sequencing read error. The chain recombines TRBV19 with TRBJ2-2, with D uncertain. The CDR3 extends over 11 amino acids. Germline V CDR1 and CDR2: LNHDA, SQIVND (reference sequence). Trimming took off 7 bases at V and 7 bases at J, with 7 bases between the two ends. The chain's CDR3 is CASMGDGELFF. CDR3 in DNA: TGTGCCAGTATGGGTGACGGGGAGCTGTTTTTT.

This clonotype was observed many times. The gene calls are TRBV7-9 and TRBJ2-5, with 9 nucleotides matching TRBD1. Germline V gives CDR1 SEHNR, CDR2 FQNEAQ (reference sequence). The CDR3 is made up of 14 amino acids. The J segment lost 6 bases and the V segment lost 1 base, leaving 3 bases of the junction unmatched. As DNA, the CDR3 is TGTGCCAGCAGCTTAGAGGACAGGGGACAGACCCAGTACTTC. This sequence encodes CASSLEDRGQTQYF. Based on the CDR3 plus reference TRBV7-9 and TRBJ2-5, the full variable domain is DTGVSQNPRHKITKRGQNVTFRCDPISEHNRLYWYRQTLGQGPEFLTYFQNEAQLEKSRLLSDRFSAERPKGSFSTLEIQRTEQGDSAMYLCASSLEDRGQTQYFGPGTRLLVL.

Points on this clonotype: A much larger clone sits a single nucleotide away, making a read error possible. This chain links TRBV7-3 with TRBJ1-4; D gene ambiguous. The CDR3 has 15 residues. V was cut by 6 bases and J by 8 bases, with 19 bases left in between. From germline, CDR1 is SGHTA and CDR2 FQGTGA. CDR3 residues: CASSLGGATDEKLFF. DNA of the CDR3: TGTGCCAGCAGTTTGGGAGGCGCCACCGACGAAAAACTGTTTTTT.

A note on this clonotype: A read error may account for a junction end that differs from germline. The chain has TRBV5-1 and TRBJ2-7; possibly TRBD1 for D (5 bases). Germline V gives CDR1 SGHRS, CDR2 YFSETQ. CDR3 size: 15 residues. This CDR3 reads CVSSLGQGHTYEQYF. DNA for the CDR3: TGCGTCAGCAGCTTGGGGCAGGGTCATACCTACGAGCAGTACTTC.

This clonotype was counted many times. CDR3 nucleotide sequence: TGTGCCAGCAGCTTCCTCGGGACAGACGAGCAGTACTTC. Its translation: CASSFLGTDEQYF. The V gene is TRBV7-9, the J gene TRBJ2-7, with 7 bases lining up with TRBD1. The CDR3 is made up of 13 amino acids. CDR1 is SEHNR, CDR2 FQNEAQ, per germline (reference sequence). V was pared by 3 bases and J by 5 bases, with 4 bases of the junction left unmatched.

To note about this clonotype: This may arise from a read error, as a much more abundant clone is one base away. The V gene is TRBV20-1, the J gene TRBJ1-6; D uncertain. The CDR3 consists of 12 residues. Germline values: CDR1 DFQATT, CDR2 SNEGSKA (reference sequence). The chain's CDR3 is CSPQRNNPPLHF. The CDR3 nucleotides read TGCAGCCCCCAAAGGAATAATCCACCCCTCCACTTT.

The sample holds many counts of this clonotype. The chain combines TRBV25-1 with TRBJ1-5, with unresolved D. Germline V gene sequence: CDR1 MGHDK, CDR2 SYGVNS. V dropped 3 bases and J dropped 0 bases, with 9 bases sitting between them. CDR3 length: 15 residues. In DNA form, the CDR3 reads TGTGCCAGCAGTGAGAGGGCCTATAGCAATCAGCCCCAGCATTTT. Its translation: CASSERAYSNQPQHF.

The genes are TRBV14 and TRBJ2-7; no definite D call. Trimming pared 4 bases from V and 6 bases from J, leaving 16 bases between. The germline CDR1 and CDR2 sequences are SGHDN and FVKESK. This CDR3 has 14 residues. Written as DNA, the CDR3 is TGTGCCAGCAGCCCATCAACAGAACTGGGCGAGCAGTACTTC. Protein product: CASSPSTELGEQYF.

This clonotype was seen many times. The genes are TRBV7-9 and TRBJ2-7; 8 bases align to TRBD1. CDR1 and CDR2 (germline): SEHNR, FQNEAQ (reference sequence). The CDR3 length is 16 residues. V was pared by 3 bases and J by 4 bases, with 11 bases of the junction left unmatched. Here the CDR3 reads CASSFPGQGAGYEQYF. As DNA, the CDR3 is TGTGCCAGCAGCTTCCCTGGACAGGGCGCAGGGTACGAGCAGTACTTC.

There are a few counts of this clonotype. V and J are TRBV11-1 and TRBJ2-6; TRBD1 might be the D (5 bases). Germline V lookup: CDR1 SGHAT, CDR2 FQDESV (reference sequence). V gave up 7 bases and J gave up 0 bases, with 13 bases separating them. The CDR3 runs to 16 residues. CDR3 DNA: TGTGCCAGCACCTGGGCAAGGGGCTCTGGGGCCAACGTCCTGACTTTC. This sequence encodes CASTWARGSGANVLTF. Full variable domain (remainder filled in from reference TRBV11-1 and TRBJ2-6): EAEVAQSPRYKITEKSQAVAFWCDPISGHATLYWYRQILGQGPELLVQFQDESVVDDSQLPKDRFSAERLKGVDSTLKIQPAELGDSAMYLCASTWARGSGANVLTFGAGSRLTVL.

Concerning this clonotype itself: A much larger clone differs by one base, so this may be a read error. This chain uses TRBV15 with TRBJ2-7; D may be TRBD1 or TRBD2 (5 bases each). The CDR3 spans 15 residues. From germline, CDR1 is LNHNV and CDR2 YYDKDF (reference sequence). DNA of the CDR3: TGTGCCACCAGCAGAGATTGGGACCGCCCCTACGAGCAGTGCTTC. Translating it yields CATSRDWDRPYEQCF.

This clonotype was recorded a few times. The chain recombines TRBV20-1 with TRBJ2-7; TRBD2 aligns across 9 bases. The CDR3 has 16 amino acids. Germline V lookup: CDR1 DFQATT, CDR2 SNEGSKA (reference sequence). Losses at the gene ends were 1 base for V and 3 bases for J; bases not matched to a gene: 10. The CDR3 is CSARAPLLAGFYEQYF. CDR3 sequence (DNA): TGCAGTGCTAGAGCTCCACTCCTAGCGGGGTTCTACGAGCAGTACTTC.

This sequence joins TRBV12-5 and TRBJ1-6; no definite D call. CDR1 LGHNT and CDR2 FRNRAP come from the germline V gene. Trimming took 0 bases from V and 14 from J, leaving 17 bases between them. The CDR3 spans 15 residues. The CDR3 bases are TGTGCTAGTGGTTTGGTAATGGACGCCCTTGACTCCCTCCACTTT. It codes for CASGLVMDALDSLHF.

This clonotype was recorded a few times. The chain uses TRBV20-1 and TRBJ2-7, with 7 bases lining up with TRBD2. The CDR3 runs to 12 residues. V lost 7 bases to trimming and J lost 5 bases; unmatched junction nucleotides: 8. CDR1 is DFQATT, CDR2 SNEGSKA, per germline (reference sequence). The CDR3 spells CSVRKRGNEQYF. The CDR3 bases are TGCAGTGTTAGGAAGCGGGGCAACGAGCAGTACTTC.

This clonotype has only a few counts. The V gene is TRBV12-3 or TRBV12-4, the J gene TRBJ1-5, with D tentatively TRBD1 (5 bases). The V end lost 4 bases, the J end lost 4 bases, and 11 bases lay between the germline ends. This CDR3 has 14 amino acids. CDR3 region: CASSSGALNQPQHF. The CDR3 DNA reads as TGTGCCAGCAGTTCCGGGGCATTAAATCAGCCCCAGCATTTT.

In regard to this clonotype: This could be a read error, since a much larger clone is one nucleotide away. J is TRBJ2-5 and V is TRBV29-1, with D possibly matching TRBD2 (5 bases). Between the trimmed V and J ends, which lost 7 bases and 5 bases, there was a span of 14 bases. The CDR3 runs 12 residues. CDR1 and CDR2 from the germline V gene are SQVTM and ANQGSEA. DNA of the CDR3: TGCAGCGCTGTGGGGAGTTCCGAGACCCAGTACTTC. Translating it yields CSAVGSSETQYF.

V and J are TRBV24-1 and TRBJ1-2; D is ambiguous. Between the trimmed V and J ends, which lost 3 bases and 4 bases, there was a span of 8 bases. The CDR3 has 13 amino acids. Germline lookup yields CDR1 KGHDR and CDR2 SFDVKD. CDR3 coding DNA: TGTGCCACCAGTGATCCCGACTCCTATGGCTACACCTTC. This sequence encodes CATSDPDSYGYTF.

The chain joins TRBV5-1 to TRBJ2-7; 11 positions match TRBD2. This CDR3 comprises 15 residues. The V and J ends lost 3 bases and 0 bases, in that order; junction bases with no gene match: 2. From germline, CDR1 is SGHRS and CDR2 YFSETQ. CDR3 residues: CASSWGLAASYEQYF. As DNA, the CDR3 is TGCGCCAGCAGCTGGGGACTAGCGGCCTCCTACGAGCAGTACTTC.

The sample holds many counts of this clonotype. A much larger clone lies a single base off, so this may be a read error. The chain recombines TRBV12-3 or TRBV12-4 with TRBJ1-2; D possibly corresponds to TRBD1 (6 bases). The V and J ends lost 6 bases and 2 bases respectively, with 10 bases between them. This CDR3 contains 13 residues. DNA of the CDR3: TGTGCCAGCAGCCACGGACAGAACTATGGCTACACCTTC. This sequence encodes CASSHGQNYGYTF.

This clonotype was observed many times. V usage is TRBV7-9 and J usage is TRBJ2-5; 9 bases line up with TRBD2. The V segment lost 0 bases and the J segment 5 bases; nucleotides outside the gene matches: 4. Germline V lookup: CDR1 SEHNR, CDR2 FQNEAQ (reference sequence). CDR3 length: 15 residues. DNA of the CDR3: TGTGCCAGCAGCTTAGCGCAAAGCGGGGGGGAGACCCAGTACTTC. Protein product: CASSLAQSGGETQYF.

This chain uses TRBV12-3 or TRBV12-4 with TRBJ2-7, with 8 bases identical to TRBD2. Losses at the gene ends were 3 bases for V and 12 bases for J; bases not matched to a gene: 4. There are 11 residues in the CDR3. CDR3 in amino acids: CASSLRTSRYF. As DNA, the CDR3 is TGTGCCAGCAGTTTGAGGACTAGCCGGTACTTC.

Only a few counts were recorded for this clonotype. Germline is not matched at one junction end, which may reflect a read error. Here the CDR3 reads CASSLGGGAAFF. CDR3 sequence (DNA): TGTGCCAGCAGCTTGGGGGGGGGCGCCGCTTTCTTT. The chain combines TRBV5-1 with TRBJ1-1; maybe TRBD1 (6 bases). Germline CDR1 is SGHRS and CDR2 is YFSETQ. The CDR3 runs 12 residues.

The V gene is TRBV11-2, the J gene TRBJ1-1, with D possibly matching TRBD1 (5 bases). CDR1 is SGHAT and CDR2 is FQNNGV in the germline V gene. The CDR3 is 17 residues long. Deletions cut 1 base from V and 1 base from J, with 16 bases between. CDR3 nucleotide sequence: TGTGCCAGCAGCTTAGTCACCCGGACACCACGGAACACTGAAGCTTTCTTT. Amino acids: CASSLVTRTPRNTEAFF.

Regarding this clonotype: A read error may be the cause here, since a much bigger clone is one base away. This chain joins TRBV10-3 and TRBJ2-5, with a possible D match to TRBD1 (6 bases). V was trimmed by 7 bases and J by 6 bases, leaving 15 bases between them. The length of the CDR3 is 13 residues. CDR1 and CDR2 from the germline V gene are ENHRY and SYGVKD. This CDR3 reads CAITPGERKTQYF. For the CDR3, the DNA is TGTGCCATCACCCCAGGGGAGCGGAAGACCCAGTACTTC.

A few counts support this clonotype. The V gene is TRBV5-1, the J gene TRBJ2-5; D uncertain. Trimming removed 1 base at V and 3 bases at J, with 7 bases between. CDR3 length: 13 amino acids. CDR1 and CDR2 from the germline V gene are SGHRS and YFSETQ. The DNA of the CDR3 is TGCGCCAGCAGCTTGTACCCGGAAGAGACCCAGTACTTC. As protein: CASSLYPEETQYF.